This T cell receptor (beta chain) appears in the sequencing data of a study of T cells expressing NK-cell markers. Study at large: The TCR beta repertoires were obtained from sorted CD3+CD56+NKG2C+, CD3+CD56+NKG2C- and CD3+CD56-NKG2C+ T cells. In the group of eight sequenced donors, seven were HCMV-seropositive and one was seronegative.

UMIs were included in TCR beta cDNA generated by 5'RACE template switching. TCRdb re-called the 5' RACE reads and shows each CDR3 protein once, DNA omitted. This sample's table has a few hundred thousand distinct CDR3 sequences. A remark on this clonotype: The antigen is undetermined.

General study findings and limits: Whether expanded NKG2C-expressing T cell clones recognize HCMV is unknown.

Germline values: CDR1 SGHAT, CDR2 FQNNGV. The CDR3 is 16 amino acids. The TCR was taken from a man in his late teens or twenties in good health. V and J are TRBV11-2 and TRBJ2-1; TCRdb outputs TRBD2, but without DNA this stays unchecked. What was sequenced was blood T cells: a sorted CD56 or NKG2C T cell subset, CD4+ or CD8+ T cells, or bulk PBMC T cells (not recorded which). CDR3 sequence reads: CASSLVLSSALGEQFF.